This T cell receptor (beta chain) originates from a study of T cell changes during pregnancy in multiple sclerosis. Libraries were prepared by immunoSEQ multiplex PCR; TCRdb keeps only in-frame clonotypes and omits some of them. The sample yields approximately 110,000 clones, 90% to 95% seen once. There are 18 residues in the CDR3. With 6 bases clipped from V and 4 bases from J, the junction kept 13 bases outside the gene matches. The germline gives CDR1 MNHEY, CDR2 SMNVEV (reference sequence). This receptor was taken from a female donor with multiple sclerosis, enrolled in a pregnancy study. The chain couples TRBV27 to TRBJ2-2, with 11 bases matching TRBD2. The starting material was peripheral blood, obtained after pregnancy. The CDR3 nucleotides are TGTGCCAGCAGCAAAGGACTAGCGGGCGCTCAATCCACCGGGGAGCTGTTTTTT. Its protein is CASSKGLAGAQSTGELFF.